One sample yielded the 2 T cell receptor beta chains listed below, sequenced in a study of identical twins (dated by TCRdb to 2015 to 2016). Receptors were amplified or captured by 5' RACE. Sequencer: Illumina HiSeq 2000. The raw public reads went through TCRdb reprocessing: fastp at Q25, MiXCR clone calling, in-frame beta chains kept. Entries are consolidated by CDR3 protein sequence, retaining the most common genes and DNA. This sample holds about 520,000 distinct CDR3 sequences; 22% were observed only once. The top ten clones comprise 0.75% to 0.95% of the sample. This same sample was also taken into another study, of T cells expressing NK-cell markers.

The sequenced sample consisted of CD4+ T cells sorted from blood. The receptors originated from a woman aged 18-29 years in good health.

This clonotype was observed a few times. The rearrangement links TRBV19 to TRBJ2-3; D is unclear. Germline V gene sequence: CDR1 LNHDA, CDR2 SQIVND (reference sequence). There are 15 residues in the CDR3. V lost 1 base and J 2 bases, leaving 10 bases between the germline ends. CDR3 amino acids: CASSIVAGNTDTQYF. CDR3 sequence (DNA): TGTGCCAGTAGTATAGTGGCCGGAAACACAGATACGCAGTATTTT.

This clonotype was detected only a few times. V gene TRBV4-1 combines with J gene TRBJ2-4; 7 bases line up with TRBD2. Trimming took 3 bases from V and 3 from J; bases not matched to a gene: 8. The CDR3 contains 16 residues. Germline CDR1 is MGHRA and CDR2 is YSYEKL. In DNA, the CDR3 is TGCGCCAGCAGCCAGGAGCGAGGGAGGGTCAAAAACATTCAGTACTTC. It is translated as CASSQERGRVKNIQYF.